This T cell receptor beta chain appears in the sequencing data of a study of beta chain features in type 1 diabetes. Sequencing targeted expressed TCRB transcripts, as all isolated RNA had been reverse transcribed. This table comes from immunoSEQ multiplex PCR, and its TCRdb copy is limited to in-frame clones, with some not included. The sample contains more than 100,000 clones, 16% of which appear only once. Study-level findings and limits: The study found moderately but significantly shorter TCRB CDR3s in all four CD4+ subsets of Type 1 diabetes patients.

With regard to this clone: Its antigen remains unidentified.

This CDR3 is 13 amino acids long. Germline lookup yields CDR1 GTSNPN and CDR2 SVGIG (reference sequence). The V end was cut by 0 bases, the J end by 8 bases, with 13 bases between. This sequence was found in a man aged 25-40 years with type 1 diabetes. Sequenced: central memory CD4+ T cells from blood. V and J are TRBV30 and TRBJ1-2; D not certain. The CDR3 here is CAWSVRALLGYTF. As DNA, the CDR3 is TGTGCCTGGAGTGTACGGGCCCTCTTAGGCTACACCTTC. Looking up the rest from reference TRBV30 and TRBJ1-2 gives the full variable domain: SQTIHQWPATLVQPVGSPLSLECTVEGTSNPNLYWYRQAAGRGLQLLFYSVGIGQISSEVPQNLSASRPQDRQFILSSKKLLLSDSGFYLCAWSVRALLGYTFGSGTRLTVV.